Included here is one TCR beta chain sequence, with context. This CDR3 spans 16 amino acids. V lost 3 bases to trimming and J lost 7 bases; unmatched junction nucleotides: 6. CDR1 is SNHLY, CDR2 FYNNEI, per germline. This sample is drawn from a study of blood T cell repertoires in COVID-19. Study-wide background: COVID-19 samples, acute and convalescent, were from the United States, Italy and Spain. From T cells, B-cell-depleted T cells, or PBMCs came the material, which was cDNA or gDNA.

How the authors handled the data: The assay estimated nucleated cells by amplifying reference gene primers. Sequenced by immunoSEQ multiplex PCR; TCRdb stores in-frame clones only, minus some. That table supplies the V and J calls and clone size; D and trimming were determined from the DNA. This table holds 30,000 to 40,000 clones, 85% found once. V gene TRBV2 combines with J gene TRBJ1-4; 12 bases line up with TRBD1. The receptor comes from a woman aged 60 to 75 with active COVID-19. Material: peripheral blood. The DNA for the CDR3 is TGTGCCAGCAGTGACCGGGACAGGGGGCGAGGTGAAAAACTGTTTTTT. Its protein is CASSDRDRGRGEKLFF.